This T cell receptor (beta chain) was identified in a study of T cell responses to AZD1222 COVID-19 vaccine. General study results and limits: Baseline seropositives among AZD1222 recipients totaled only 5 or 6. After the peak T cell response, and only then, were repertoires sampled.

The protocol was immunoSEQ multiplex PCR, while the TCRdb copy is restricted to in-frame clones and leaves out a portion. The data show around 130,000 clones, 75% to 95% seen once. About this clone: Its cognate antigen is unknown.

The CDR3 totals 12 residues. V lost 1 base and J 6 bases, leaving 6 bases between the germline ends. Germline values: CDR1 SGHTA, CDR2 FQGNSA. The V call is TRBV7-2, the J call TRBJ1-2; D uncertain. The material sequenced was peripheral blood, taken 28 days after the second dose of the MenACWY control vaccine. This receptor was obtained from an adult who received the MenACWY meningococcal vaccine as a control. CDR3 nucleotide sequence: TGTGCCAGCAGCTTAGTGGTGAATGGCTACACCTTC. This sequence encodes CASSLVVNGYTF.